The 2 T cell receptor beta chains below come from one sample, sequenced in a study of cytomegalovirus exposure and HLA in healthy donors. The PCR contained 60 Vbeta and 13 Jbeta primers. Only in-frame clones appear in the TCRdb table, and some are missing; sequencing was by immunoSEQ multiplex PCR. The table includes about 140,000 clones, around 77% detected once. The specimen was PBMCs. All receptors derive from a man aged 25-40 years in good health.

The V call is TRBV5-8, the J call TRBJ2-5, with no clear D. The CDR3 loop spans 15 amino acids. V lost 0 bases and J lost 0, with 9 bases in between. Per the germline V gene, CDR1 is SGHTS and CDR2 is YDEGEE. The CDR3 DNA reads TGTGCCAGCAGCTTGGGTTCACGGTACCAAGAGACCCAGTACTTC. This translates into CASSLGSRYQETQYF.

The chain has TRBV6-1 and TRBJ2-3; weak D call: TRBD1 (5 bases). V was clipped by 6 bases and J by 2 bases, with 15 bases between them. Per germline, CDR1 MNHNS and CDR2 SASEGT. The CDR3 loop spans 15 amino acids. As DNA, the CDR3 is TGTGCCAGCAGCGACTCCGACAGATACACAGATACGCAGTATTTT. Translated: CASSDSDRYTDTQYF.